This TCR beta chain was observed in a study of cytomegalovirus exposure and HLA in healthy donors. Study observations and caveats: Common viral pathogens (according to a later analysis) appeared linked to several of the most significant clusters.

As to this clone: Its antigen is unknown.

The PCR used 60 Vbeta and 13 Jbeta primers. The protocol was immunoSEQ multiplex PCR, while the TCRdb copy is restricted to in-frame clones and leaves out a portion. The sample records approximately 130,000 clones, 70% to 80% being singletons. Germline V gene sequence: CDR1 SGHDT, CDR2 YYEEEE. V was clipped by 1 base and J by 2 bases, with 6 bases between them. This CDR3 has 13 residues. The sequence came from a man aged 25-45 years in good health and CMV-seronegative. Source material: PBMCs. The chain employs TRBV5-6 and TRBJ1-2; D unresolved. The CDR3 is CASSLQQNYGYTF. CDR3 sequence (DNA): TGTGCCAGCAGCTTGCAACAGAACTATGGCTACACCTTC.